The T cell receptor (beta chain) under discussion was sequenced for a study of T cells in women clearing cervical HPV infection. The overall study: Cases: HPV16-related CIN3 or worse on histology, a couple of invasive cancers. Controls gave blood once infection was undetectable; cases at lesion identification. General study findings and limits: Associations may precede or follow infection; HPV-specific or memory T cells were not isolated. Repertoire richness, not evenness, was significantly elevated in CIN3+ cases versus controls.

For this clone: What it binds is unknown. The read gets to within 3 residues of the CDR3 end, and the germline J gene fills in the rest.

The assay was immunoSEQ multiplex PCR, and TCRdb's table has in-frame clones only and misses some. The sample data list 25,000 to 30,000 clones. This CDR3 is 14 amino acids long. Germline V gene data show CDR1 as SGHAT and CDR2 as FQNNGV. The sequenced sample was blood buffy coat. The sequence was collected from a woman between 18 and 69 years old with a cervical HPV16 infection that either progressed to CIN3+ or cleared (not recorded which). The J gene is TRBJ2-3, the V gene TRBV11-2, with 12 bases that match TRBD2. CDR3: CASSPRLAGETQYF. The DNA read from the CDR3 is TGTGCCAGCAGCCCCCGACTAGCGGGAGAGACG. Complete variable domain (other parts from reference TRBV11-2 and TRBJ2-3): EAGVAQSPRYKIIEKRQSVAFWCNPISGHATLYWYQQILGQGPKLLIQFQNNGVVDDSQLPKDRFSAERLKGVDSTLKIQPAKLEDSAVYLCASSPRLAGETQYFGPGTRLTVL.